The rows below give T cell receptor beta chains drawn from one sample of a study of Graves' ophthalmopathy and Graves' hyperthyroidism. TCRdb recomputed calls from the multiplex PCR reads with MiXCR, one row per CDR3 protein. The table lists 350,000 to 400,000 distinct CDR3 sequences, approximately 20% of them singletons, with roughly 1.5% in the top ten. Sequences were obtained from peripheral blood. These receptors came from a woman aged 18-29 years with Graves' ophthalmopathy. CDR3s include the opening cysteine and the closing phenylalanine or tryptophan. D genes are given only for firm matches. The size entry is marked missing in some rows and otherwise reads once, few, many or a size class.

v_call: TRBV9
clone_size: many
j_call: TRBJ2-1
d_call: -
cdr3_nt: TGTGCCAGCAGCGTAACAGGGACTTCGTACAATGAGCAGTTCTTC
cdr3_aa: CASSVTGTSYNEQFF

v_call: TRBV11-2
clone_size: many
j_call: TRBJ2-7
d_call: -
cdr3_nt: TGTGCCAGCAGCTTCTCCGCAGGGAAATACGAGCAGTACTTC
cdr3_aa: CASSFSAGKYEQYF

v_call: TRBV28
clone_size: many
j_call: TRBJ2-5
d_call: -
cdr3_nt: TGTGCCAGCAGGGCGATCCGGGACACACAAGAGACCCAGTACTTC
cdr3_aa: CASRAIRDTQETQYF

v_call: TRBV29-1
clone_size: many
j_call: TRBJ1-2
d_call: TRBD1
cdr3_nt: TGCAGCGTCTCCACGGACAGGAGGCCAGCCTATGGCTACACCTTC
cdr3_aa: CSVSTDRRPAYGYTF

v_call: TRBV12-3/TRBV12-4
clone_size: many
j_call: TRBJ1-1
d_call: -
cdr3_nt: TGTGCCAGCAGTCCCACGACCGGAATCTACACTGAAGCTTTCTTT
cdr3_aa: CASSPTTGIYTEAFF

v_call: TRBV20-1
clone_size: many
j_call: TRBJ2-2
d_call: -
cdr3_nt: TGCAGTGCTAGAGTTGACAGCAACACCGGGGAGCTGTTTTTT
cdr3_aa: CSARVDSNTGELFF

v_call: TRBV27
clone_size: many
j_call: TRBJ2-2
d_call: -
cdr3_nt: TGTGCCACCTCATCCATGAACACCGGGGAGCTGTTTTTT
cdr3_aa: CATSSMNTGELFF

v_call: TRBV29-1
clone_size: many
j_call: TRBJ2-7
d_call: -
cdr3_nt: TGCAGCGTTGAAGGGGACTACGAGCAGTACTTC
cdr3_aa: CSVEGDYEQYF

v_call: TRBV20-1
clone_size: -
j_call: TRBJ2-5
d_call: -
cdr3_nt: TGCAGTGCTCCCCGGGCGGGGGAGACCCAGTACTTC
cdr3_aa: CSAPRAGETQYF

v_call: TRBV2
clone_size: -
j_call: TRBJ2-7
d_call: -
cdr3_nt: TGTGCCAGCAGCCCCGAGGGCAGGACTTACGAGCAGTACTTC
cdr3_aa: CASSPEGRTYEQYF

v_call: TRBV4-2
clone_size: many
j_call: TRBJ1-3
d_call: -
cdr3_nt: TGTGCCAGCAGCCACGACCGACAATTGGCTGGAAACACCATATATTTT
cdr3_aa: CASSHDRQLAGNTIYF

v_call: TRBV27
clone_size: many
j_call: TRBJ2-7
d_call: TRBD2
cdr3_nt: TGTGCCAGCAGTTTACGTCTAGCGGGGTACGAGCAGTACTTC
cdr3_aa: CASSLRLAGYEQYF

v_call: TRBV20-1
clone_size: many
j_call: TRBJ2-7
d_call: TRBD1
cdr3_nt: TGCAGTGCTAGTCCGGTCGGGACAGGGAACTACGAGCAGTACTTC
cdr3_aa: CSASPVGTGNYEQYF

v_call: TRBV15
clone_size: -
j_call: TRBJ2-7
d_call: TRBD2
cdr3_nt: TGTGCCACCAGCGGCCGACTAGCGTTCCACGAGCAGTACTTC
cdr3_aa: CATSGRLAFHEQYF

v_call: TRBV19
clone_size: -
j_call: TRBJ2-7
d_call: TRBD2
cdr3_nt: TGTGCCAGTAGTATGGGACTAGCTTACGGCGAGCAGTACTTC
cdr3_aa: CASSMGLAYGEQYF

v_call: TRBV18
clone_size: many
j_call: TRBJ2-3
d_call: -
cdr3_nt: TGTGCCAGCTCATCTCCAGTCACAGATACGCAGTATTTT
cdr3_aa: CASSSPVTDTQYF

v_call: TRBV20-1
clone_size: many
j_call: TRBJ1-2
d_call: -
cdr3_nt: TGCAGTGCTAGAGATGGGGGACGAGCTTTCGGGGGCTACACCTTC
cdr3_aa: CSARDGGRAFGGYTF

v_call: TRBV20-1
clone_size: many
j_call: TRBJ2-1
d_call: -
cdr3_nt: TGCAGTGCTAGAGGGGGGGTAGGCCACAATGAGCAGTTCTTC
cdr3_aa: CSARGGVGHNEQFF

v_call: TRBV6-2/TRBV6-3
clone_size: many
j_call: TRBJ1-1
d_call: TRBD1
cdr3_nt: TGTGCCAGCAACAGGGGAGGGACAGGGACCACTGAAGCTTTCTTT
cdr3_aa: CASNRGGTGTTEAFF

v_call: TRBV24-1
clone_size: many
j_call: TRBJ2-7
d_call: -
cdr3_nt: TGTGCCACCAGTGATTCCGGGCAGCTCTCTGAGCAGTACTTC
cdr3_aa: CATSDSGQLSEQYF

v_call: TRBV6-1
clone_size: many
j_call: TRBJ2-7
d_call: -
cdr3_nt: TGTGCCAGCAGTGAAATGGAGGGATTGGGTTACGAGCAGTACTTC
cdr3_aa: CASSEMEGLGYEQYF

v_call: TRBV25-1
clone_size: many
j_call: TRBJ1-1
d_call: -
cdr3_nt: TGTGCCAGCAGTGAATATAGGCCCACTGAAGCTTTCTTT
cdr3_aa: CASSEYRPTEAFF

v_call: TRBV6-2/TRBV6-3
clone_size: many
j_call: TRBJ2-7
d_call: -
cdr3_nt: TGTGCCAGCAGTTACGGGCGGGCCACCCGCATTCAAAGGGACGAGCAGTACTTC
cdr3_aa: CASSYGRATRIQRDEQYF

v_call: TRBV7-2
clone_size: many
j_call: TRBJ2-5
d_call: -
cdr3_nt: TGTGCCAGCAGCCCGCGAGGAGGTTGGGAGACCCAGTACTTC
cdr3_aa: CASSPRGGWETQYF

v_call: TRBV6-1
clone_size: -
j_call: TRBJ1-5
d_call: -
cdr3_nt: TGTGCCAGCAAGGGTGGCCAACATCAGCCCCAGCATTTT
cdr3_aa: CASKGGQHQPQHF

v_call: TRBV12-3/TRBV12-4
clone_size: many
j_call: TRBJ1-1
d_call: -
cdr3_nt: TGTGCCAGCAGCGCCCTCTCTTTGGGGACCCAGCCCTTT
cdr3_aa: CASSALSLGTQPF

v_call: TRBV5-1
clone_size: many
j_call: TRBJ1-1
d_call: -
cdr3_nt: TGCGCCAGCAGCCTAGAGGGGTCCAACACTGAAGCTTTCTTT
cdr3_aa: CASSLEGSNTEAFF

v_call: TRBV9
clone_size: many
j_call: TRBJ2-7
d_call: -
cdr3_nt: TGTGCCAGCAGCGTCCGGACAGCCAGAACCTACGAGCAGTACTTC
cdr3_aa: CASSVRTARTYEQYF

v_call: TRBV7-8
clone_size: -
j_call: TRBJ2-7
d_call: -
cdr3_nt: TGTGCCGGCAGCTTTAATCTGGACTACGAGCAGTACTTC
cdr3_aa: CAGSFNLDYEQYF

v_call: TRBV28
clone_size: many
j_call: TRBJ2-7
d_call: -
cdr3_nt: TGTGCCAGCAGTTTTTCTAGCTCCTACGAGCAGTACTTC
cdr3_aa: CASSFSSSYEQYF

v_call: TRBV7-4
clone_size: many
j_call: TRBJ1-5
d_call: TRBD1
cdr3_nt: TGTGCCAGCAGTCCGGACAGGATCGATCAGCCCCAGCATTTT
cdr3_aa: CASSPDRIDQPQHF

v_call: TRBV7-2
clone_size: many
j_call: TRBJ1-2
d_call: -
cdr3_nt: TGTGCCAGCAGCTTCACCCCGGTAGACTATGGCTACACCTTC
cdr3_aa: CASSFTPVDYGYTF

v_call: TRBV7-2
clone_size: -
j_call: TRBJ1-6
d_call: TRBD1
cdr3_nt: TGTGCCAGCACCGACAGGGCAGGGTCACCCCTCCACTTT
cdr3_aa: CASTDRAGSPLHF

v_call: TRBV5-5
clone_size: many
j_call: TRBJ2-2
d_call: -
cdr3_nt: TGTGCCAGCACCCCGTACTCCGGGGAGCTGTTTTTT
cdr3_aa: CASTPYSGELFF

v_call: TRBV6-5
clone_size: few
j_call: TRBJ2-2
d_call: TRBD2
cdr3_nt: TGTGCCAGCAGTTACCTAGCGGCTAACACCGGGGAGCTGTTTTTT
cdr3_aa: CASSYLAANTGELFF

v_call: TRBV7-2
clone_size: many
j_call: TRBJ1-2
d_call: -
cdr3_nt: TGTGCCAGCAGCTTAGTTTCAGACTATGGCTACACCTTC
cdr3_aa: CASSLVSDYGYTF

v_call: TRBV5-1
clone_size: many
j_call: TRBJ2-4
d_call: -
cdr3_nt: TGCGCCAGCAGCCCGACAGGGAGGGAAAACATTCAGTACTTC
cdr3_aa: CASSPTGRENIQYF

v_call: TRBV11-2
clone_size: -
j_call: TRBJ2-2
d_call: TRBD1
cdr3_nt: TGTGCCAGCAGCCGGGACAGCTCGAACACCGGGGAGCTGTTTTTT
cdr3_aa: CASSRDSSNTGELFF

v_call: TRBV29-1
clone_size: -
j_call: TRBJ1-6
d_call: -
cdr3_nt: TGCAGCGTTGGGGGAGAGGATAATTCACCCCTCCACTTT
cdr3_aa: CSVGGEDNSPLHF

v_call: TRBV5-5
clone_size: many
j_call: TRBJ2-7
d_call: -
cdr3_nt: TGTGCCAGCAGCTTGCGGGGGGCACAGCTCTCCTACGAGCAGTACTTC
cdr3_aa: CASSLRGAQLSYEQYF

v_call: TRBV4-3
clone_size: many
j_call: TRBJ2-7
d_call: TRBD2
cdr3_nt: TGCGCCAGCAGCCACGCCCCCGGACTAGCGGGAGACTACGAGCAGTACTTC
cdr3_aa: CASSHAPGLAGDYEQYF

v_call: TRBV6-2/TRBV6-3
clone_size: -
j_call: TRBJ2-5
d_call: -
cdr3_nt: TGTGCCAGCAGTTACGAGGGGACCCAAGGGACCCAGTACTTC
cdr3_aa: CASSYEGTQGTQYF

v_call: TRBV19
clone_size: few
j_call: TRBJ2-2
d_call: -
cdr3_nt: TGTGCCAGTAGTATACGGAGTAGGACCGGGGAGCTGTTTTTT
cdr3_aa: CASSIRSRTGELFF

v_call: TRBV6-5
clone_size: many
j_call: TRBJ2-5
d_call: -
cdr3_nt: TGTGCCAGCAGTTACGGGGACTCCGGCCAAGAGACCCAGTACTTC
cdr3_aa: CASSYGDSGQETQYF

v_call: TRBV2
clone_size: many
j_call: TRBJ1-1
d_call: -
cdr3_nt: TGTGCCAGCAGTGAAGATCGGCAGGAGACCACTGAAGCTTTCTTT
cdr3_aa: CASSEDRQETTEAFF

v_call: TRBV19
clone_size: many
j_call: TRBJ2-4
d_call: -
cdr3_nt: TGTGCCAGTAGTTCCCGTACGGGGATAGCCAAAAACATTCAGTACTTC
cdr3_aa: CASSSRTGIAKNIQYF

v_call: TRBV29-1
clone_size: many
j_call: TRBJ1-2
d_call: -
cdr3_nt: TGCAGCGTTGAAGGAAAGGGCACTGGATATGGCTACACCTTC
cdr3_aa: CSVEGKGTGYGYTF

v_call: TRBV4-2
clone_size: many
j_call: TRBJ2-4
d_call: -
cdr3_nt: TGTGCCAGCAGCCAAGGGAACACTCAGTACTTC
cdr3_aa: CASSQGNTQYF

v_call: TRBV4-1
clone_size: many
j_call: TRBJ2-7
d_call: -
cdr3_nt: TGCGCCAGCAGCCAGAAGATCCTTTACGAGCAGTACTTC
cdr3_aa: CASSQKILYEQYF

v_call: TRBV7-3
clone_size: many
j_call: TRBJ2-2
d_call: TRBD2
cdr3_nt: TGTGCCAGCAGCTTACAACGGGGGGAGGTCACCGGGGAGCTGTTTTTT
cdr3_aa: CASSLQRGEVTGELFF

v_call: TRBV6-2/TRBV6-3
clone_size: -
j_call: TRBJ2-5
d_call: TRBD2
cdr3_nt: TGTGCCAGCAGTAACCCGGGACTAGCGATAGGAGAGACCCAGTACTTC
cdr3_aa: CASSNPGLAIGETQYF

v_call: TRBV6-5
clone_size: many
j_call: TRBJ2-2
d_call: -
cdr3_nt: TGTGCCAGCAGTTACTCGGGGGGGGCCGGCAACACCGGGGAGCTGTTTTTT
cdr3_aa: CASSYSGGAGNTGELFF

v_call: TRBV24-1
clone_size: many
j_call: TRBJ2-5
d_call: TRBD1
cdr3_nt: TGTGCCACCCGGGACAGGGTGGAGACCCAGTACTTC
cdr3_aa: CATRDRVETQYF

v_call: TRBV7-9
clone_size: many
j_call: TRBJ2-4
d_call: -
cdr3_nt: TGTGCCATCGAGGGCTCCAAAAACATTCAGTACTTC
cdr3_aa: CAIEGSKNIQYF

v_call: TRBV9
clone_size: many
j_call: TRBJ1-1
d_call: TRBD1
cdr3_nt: TGTGCCAGCAGTGCTACAGGGGCTAGGAACACTGAAGCTTTCTTT
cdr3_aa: CASSATGARNTEAFF

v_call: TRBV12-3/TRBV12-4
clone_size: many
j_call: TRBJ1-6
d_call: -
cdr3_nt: TGTGCCAGCAGCTCCAGGGTCGGAGGGAATTCACCCCTCCACTTT
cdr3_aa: CASSSRVGGNSPLHF

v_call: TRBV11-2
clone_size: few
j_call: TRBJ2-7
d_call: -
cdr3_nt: TGTGCCAGCAGCTTCAGAGCATCCTCCCGCTACGAGCAGTACTTC
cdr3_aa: CASSFRASSRYEQYF